This T cell receptor (beta chain) was captured in a study of cytomegalovirus exposure and HLA in healthy donors. A single count supports this clone. A multiplex PCR was run with 60 Vbeta primers and 13 Jbeta primers. The table came from immunoSEQ multiplex PCR; TCRdb's copy has only in-frame clones and leaves some out. The table has 150,000 to 200,000 clones, about 82% seen once. This CDR3 region has 16 residues. V was clipped by 7 bases and J by 5 bases; unmatched bases: 12. Looked up from germline, CDR1 is MDHEN and CDR2 is SYDVKM. Source material: PBMCs. The V call is TRBV28, the J call TRBJ2-7, with 12 bases identical to TRBD2. This receptor was obtained from a woman aged 45-60 years in good health and CMV-seronegative. The CDR3 sequence: CASTPRLAGGPDEQYF. The CDR3 DNA sequence: TGTGCCAGCACCCCCCGGCTAGCGGGAGGGCCCGACGAGCAGTACTTC.